This passage covers 32 T cell receptor beta chains from one sample sequenced in a study of blood T cells in healthy people across ages. The second PCR ran roughly 7 to 12 cycles with a sample-barcoded 5' primer and J-beta primers. TCRdb recomputed calls from the 5' RACE reads with MiXCR, one row per CDR3 protein. The sample lists around 520,000 distinct CDR3 sequences; about 25% were seen once. These same records also appear under a second study, on T cells of mothers and their children.

Sequenced sample: blood. Every receptor here comes from a boy aged 2 to 9 in good health.

The chain links TRBV3-1 to TRBJ2-5; possibly TRBD2 for D (5 bases). The CDR3 extends over 14 amino acids. V was trimmed by 5 bases and J by 7 bases, leaving 17 bases between them. The germline V gene has CDR1 LGHDT and CDR2 YNNKEL (reference sequence). CDR3 protein: CASSLDCSFGTQYF. The CDR3 DNA is TGTGCCAGCAGCTTGGACTGCTCCTTCGGGACCCAGTACTTC.

This clonotype was detected only a few times. The chain recombines TRBV11-2 with TRBJ2-7; D perhaps matches TRBD1 (5 bases). Germline lookup yields CDR1 SGHAT and CDR2 FQNNGV. Trimming shortened V by 2 bases and J by 1 base, and 9 bases separated the two germline ends. The CDR3 is 14 residues long. The CDR3 loop is CASSLMDKSYEQYF. CDR3 sequence (DNA): TGTGCCAGCAGCTTAATGGACAAATCCTACGAGCAGTACTTC.

The chain employs TRBV6-6 and TRBJ1-1; 7 bases fit TRBD1. CDR1 MNHNY and CDR2 SVGAGI come from the germline V gene (reference sequence). CDR3 length: 13 amino acids. With V trimmed by 6 bases and J by 5 bases, 6 bases remained unmatched. The CDR3 DNA is TGTGCCAGCAGAAGACAGGGCTGGACTGAAGCTTTCTTT. Translated, it gives CASRRQGWTEAFF.

This sequence joins TRBV29-1 and TRBJ1-1; the D gene is possibly TRBD1 (5 bases). Germline V CDR1 and CDR2: SQVTM, ANQGSEA. The CDR3 is made up of 15 amino acids. The V end lost 1 base, the J end lost 4 bases, and 16 bases lay between the germline ends. The chain's CDR3 is CSVEARMGTGTEAFF. CDR3 DNA: TGCAGCGTTGAAGCCCGCATGGGGACGGGCACTGAAGCTTTCTTT.

This rearrangement joins TRBV2 to TRBJ1-2; no firm D call. V dropped 1 base and J dropped 3 bases, with 12 bases sitting between them. This CDR3 has 15 residues. The V gene's germline CDR1 is SNHLY and CDR2 FYNNEI. In DNA form, the CDR3 reads TGTGCCAGCAGTGAAGAGTGGTCGGGCCACTATGGCTACACCTTC. This gives the protein CASSEEWSGHYGYTF. Full variable domain (outside the CDR3, taken from reference TRBV2 and TRBJ1-2): EPEVTQTPSHQVTQMGQEVILRCVPISNHLYFYWYRQILGQKVEFLVSFYNNEISEKSEIFDDQFSVERPDGSNFTLKIRSTKLEDSAMYFCASSEEWSGHYGYTFGSGTRLTVV.

The V call is TRBV20-1, the J call TRBJ2-1, with 10 bases identical to TRBD2. Germline loops: CDR1 DFQATT, CDR2 SNEGSKA (reference sequence). V trimming: 3 bases; J trimming: 7 bases; junction bases outside the gene matches: 9. CDR3 length equals 15 residues. CDR3 DNA: TGCAGTGCTAGTAGAAATAGCGGGGGGAAAAATGAGCAGTTCTTC. Its protein product is CSASRNSGGKNEQFF.

The CDR3 coding sequence is TGTGCCTGGAGTCCCAGGACTAGCGGGAGTTACCAAGAGACCCAGTACTTC. As protein: CAWSPRTSGSYQETQYF. The chain joins TRBV30 to TRBJ2-5, with 13 positions matching TRBD2. The germline V gene encodes CDR1 GTSNPN and CDR2 SVGIG (reference sequence). Unmatched junction bases numbered 6, after V lost 2 bases and J lost 0 bases. The CDR3 extends over 17 amino acids.

This clonotype was seen more than once but under ten times. The chain is built from TRBV7-2 and TRBJ2-7; D is perhaps TRBD1 (5 bases). V lost 1 base and J lost 0, with 13 bases in between. Germline assignment: CDR1 SGHTA and CDR2 FQGNSA. This CDR3 region has 16 residues. The CDR3 protein is CASSLGRRANSYEQYF. The CDR3 nucleotides read TGTGCCAGCAGCTTAGGACGCAGGGCCAACTCCTACGAGCAGTACTTC.

This clonotype occurred once. J is TRBJ2-1 and V is TRBV12-5, with D perhaps matching TRBD1 (5 bases). CDR3 length: 15 amino acids. The V gene's germline CDR1 is LGHNT and CDR2 FRNRAP. V lost 0 bases to trimming and J lost 8 bases, with 14 bases between them. The chain's CDR3 is CASGLVSDSRDEQFF. In DNA, the CDR3 is TGTGCTAGTGGTTTGGTATCCGACAGTCGGGATGAGCAGTTCTTC. The full variable domain, rest sourced from reference TRBV12-5 and TRBJ2-1, is DARVTQTPRHKVTEMGQEVTMRCQPILGHNTVFWYRQTMMQGLELLAYFRNRAPLDDSGMPKDRFSAEMPDATLATLKIQPSEPRDSAVYFCASGLVSDSRDEQFFGPGTRLTVL.

There are a few counts of this clonotype. The rearrangement uses TRBV6-6 and TRBJ2-7; TRBD2 agrees at 9 bases. V dropped 1 base and J dropped 1; count of bases not matched to a gene: 8. The germline CDR1 and CDR2 sequences are MNHNY and SVGAGI (reference sequence). The CDR3 has 17 residues. CDR3 sequence: CASSYWVTSGRSYEQYF. Here the CDR3 DNA reads TGTGCCAGCAGTTACTGGGTGACTAGCGGTCGTTCCTACGAGCAGTACTTC.

The chain combines TRBV29-1 with TRBJ2-1, with 8 bases that match TRBD2. The V gene end was trimmed by 5 bases and the J gene end by 0 bases; junction bases not matched to a gene: 12. CDR1 and CDR2 (germline): SQVTM, ANQGSEA. The CDR3 consists of 17 residues. CDR3 DNA: TGCAGCGTTCGGGGACTAGTACCTGAAAGCTCCTACAATGAGCAGTTCTTC. Translated: CSVRGLVPESSYNEQFF.

The chain employs TRBV28 and TRBJ2-5, with TRBD2 identical over 10 bases. With 2 bases clipped from V and 3 bases from J, the junction kept 6 bases outside the gene matches. Germline V lookup: CDR1 MDHEN, CDR2 SYDVKM. The CDR3 runs to 16 residues. CDR3 amino acids: CASSLALAGVEETQYF. The CDR3 region has the DNA TGTGCCAGCAGTTTAGCCCTAGCGGGAGTAGAAGAGACCCAGTACTTC.

V is TRBV11-2 and J is TRBJ2-5; perhaps D is TRBD1 or TRBD2 (7 bases each). TRBJ2-7 matches the DNA end more closely, so the J call is doubtful. This CDR3 is 15 amino acids long. Germline CDR1 is SGHAT and CDR2 is FQNNGV. This chain's CDR3 is CASSLPGGQGDEQYF. The CDR3 DNA reads as TGTGCCAGCAGCTTACCCGGGGGGCAGGGGGACGAGCAGTACTTC.

This clonotype appeared once. The gene calls are TRBV7-2 and TRBJ2-7; 7 nucleotides match TRBD2. In germline, CDR1 is SGHTA, CDR2 FQGNSA. V lost 7 bases and J lost 9; bases outside the gene matches: 12. The length of the CDR3 is 13 residues. CDR3 in DNA: TGTGCCAGCACCGACTGGGGGGGAGGCGGGCAGTACTTC. Its translation: CASTDWGGGGQYF. Looking up the rest from reference TRBV7-2 and TRBJ2-7 gives the full variable domain: GAGVSQSPSNKVTEKGKDVELRCDPISGHTALYWYRQSLGQGLEFLIYFQGNSAPDKSGLPSDRFSAERTGGSVSTLTIQRTQQEDSAVYLCASTDWGGGGQYFGPGTRLTVT.

The CDR3 sequence: CASSAGTSGTNEQFF. CDR3 sequence (DNA): TGTGCCAGCAGCGCAGGGACTAGCGGGACTAATGAGCAGTTCTTC. The chain combines TRBV9 with TRBJ2-1; 13 bases match TRBD2. The CDR3 is 15 residues long. Germline loops: CDR1 SGDLS, CDR2 YYNGEE. V gave up 3 bases and J gave up 7 bases; unmatched junction bases: 4.

In its sample, this clonotype was seen many times. The chain joins TRBV4-2 to TRBJ2-2, with a possible D match to TRBD1 (6 bases). The germline gives CDR1 LGHNA, CDR2 YNFKEQ. V dropped 0 bases and J dropped 1 base, with 9 bases sitting between them. The CDR3 totals 16 residues. The CDR3 region is CASSQDPQGNTGELFF. The CDR3 bases are TGTGCCAGCAGCCAAGATCCACAGGGGAACACCGGGGAGCTGTTTTTT.

The chain employs TRBV10-3 and TRBJ2-4; D ambiguous. V dropped 2 bases and J dropped 0 bases, with 14 bases sitting between them. The V gene's germline CDR1 is ENHRY and CDR2 SYGVKD. The CDR3 totals 17 residues. The CDR3 region is CAISEGRLLLAKNIQYF. CDR3 in DNA: TGTGCCATCAGTGAGGGTCGGCTCCTTCTAGCCAAAAACATTCAGTACTTC.

This chain joins TRBV7-9 and TRBJ2-4; no clear D gene. The length of the CDR3 is 16 residues. Germline V gene lookup returns CDR1 SEHNR and CDR2 FQNEAQ (reference sequence). Trimming removed 5 bases from V and 0 bases from J, with 14 bases in between. CDR3 region: CASSPTSKLAKNIQYF. For the CDR3, the DNA is TGTGCCAGCAGCCCCACTTCGAAGCTAGCCAAAAACATTCAGTACTTC.

V and J are TRBV19 and TRBJ2-7, with 9 bases that match TRBD1. Per germline, CDR1 LNHDA and CDR2 SQIVND (reference sequence). There are 13 residues in the CDR3. V lost 5 bases, J lost 8 bases, and 7 bases stayed unmatched. CDR3 DNA sequence: TGTGCCAGTAGTCCGACGGGACAGGGAAAGCAGTACTTC. This codes for CASSPTGQGKQYF.

The chain links TRBV27 to TRBJ1-2; the D is unclear. Trimming removed 3 bases at V and 0 bases at J, with 8 bases between. The CDR3 is made up of 14 amino acids. CDR1 is MNHEY and CDR2 is SMNVEV in the germline V gene (reference sequence). The CDR3 spells CASSFRASNYGYTF. The CDR3 DNA reads TGTGCCAGCAGTTTCCGGGCCTCTAACTATGGCTACACCTTC.

This clonotype turned up a few times. This chain links TRBV12-3 or TRBV12-4 with TRBJ1-5, with D perhaps TRBD1 (6 bases). This CDR3 spans 14 amino acids. V was trimmed by 4 bases and J by 9 bases, leaving 16 bases between them. As DNA, the CDR3 is TGTGCCAGCAGTTCTACAGGGTTAGAAGGGCCCCAGCATTTT. Amino acid sequence: CASSSTGLEGPQHF.

The chain combines TRBV25-1 with TRBJ1-1; 8 nucleotides line up with TRBD1. Trimming cost V 2 bases and J 4 bases; bases outside gene matches: 3. Germline V gene data show CDR1 as MGHDK and CDR2 as SYGVNS. The CDR3 contains 14 residues. The CDR3 DNA follows: TGTGCCAGCAGTGAAGACAGGGGAGGCACTGAAGCTTTCTTT. This codes for CASSEDRGGTEAFF.

The chain couples TRBV18 to TRBJ2-1; D assignment may be TRBD1 or TRBD2 (5 bases each). Germline assignment: CDR1 KGHSH and CDR2 LQKENI. Trimming removed 0 bases from V and 4 bases from J, with 13 bases in between. This CDR3 is built from 16 residues. In DNA form, the CDR3 reads TGTGCCAGCTCACCACCGTGGGGGAGTTCTTACAATGAGCAGTTCTTC. Its protein product is CASSPPWGSSYNEQFF.

The genes are TRBV7-2 and TRBJ2-5; 7 bases line up with TRBD2. With the DNA end fitting TRBJ2-7 better, the J assignment may be wrong. CDR3 length equals 15 residues. CDR1 is SGHTA, CDR2 FQGNSA, per germline. CDR3 in DNA: TGTGCCAGCAGCTTATACGCGGGAGTGTCCTACGAGCAGTACTTC. Translation gives CASSLYAGVSYEQYF.

This clonotype was found a few times. The chain joins TRBV19 to TRBJ2-3; the match to TRBD2 covers 9 bases. V lost 7 bases to trimming and J lost 0 bases; unmatched junction nucleotides: 5. The CDR3 covers 15 residues. Per the germline V gene, CDR1 is LNHDA and CDR2 is SQIVND (reference sequence). Here the CDR3 reads CASTLTSGSTDTQYF. The CDR3 bases are TGTGCCAGTACCCTCACTAGCGGGAGCACAGATACGCAGTATTTT.

The chain combines TRBV12-3 or TRBV12-4 with TRBJ2-7, with D perhaps matching TRBD1 or TRBD2 (5 bases each). CDR3 length equals 12 residues. Trimming stripped 6 bases from V and 9 bases from J, with 15 bases between. The CDR3 coding sequence is TGTGCCAGCAGCCAACTAGGGGCGCGGCAGTACTTC. Translation: CASSQLGARQYF.

A few counts support this clonotype. V usage is TRBV5-1 and J usage is TRBJ2-7, with 7 positions matching TRBD2. J was trimmed by 3 bases and V by 2 bases; bases with no gene match: 5. The CDR3 runs 14 residues. Looked up from germline, CDR1 is SGHRS and CDR2 is YFSETQ. The CDR3 protein is CASSLAGTFYEQYF. In DNA, the CDR3 is TGCGCCAGCAGCTTAGCGGGGACCTTCTACGAGCAGTACTTC.

This clonotype was detected only a few times. This chain links TRBV27 with TRBJ2-5; 8 nucleotides match TRBD1. The J call may be mistaken, given a closer DNA end match to TRBJ2-7. The germline V gene encodes CDR1 MNHEY and CDR2 SMNVEV (reference sequence). This CDR3 is built from 15 residues. The CDR3 reads CASSLIGTGTYEQYF. The CDR3 DNA reads as TGTGCCAGCAGTTTAATCGGGACAGGTACCTACGAGCAGTACTTC.

CDR3 in DNA: TGTGCCTGGAGTGGGGGGGACAATCAGCCCCAGCATTTT. This translates into CAWSGGDNQPQHF. The rearrangement links TRBV30 to TRBJ1-5; tentative D call: TRBD1 (5 bases). Germline loops: CDR1 GTSNPN, CDR2 SVGIG (reference sequence). The length of the CDR3 is 13 residues. Trimming removed 1 base at V and 3 bases at J, with 7 bases between.

This clonotype was counted a single time. The chain recombines TRBV11-2 with TRBJ2-5; D unclear. V was clipped by 4 bases and J by 7 bases, with 10 bases between them. This CDR3 region has 12 residues. Germline assignment: CDR1 SGHAT and CDR2 FQNNGV. The CDR3 spells CASSYDFGTQYF. CDR3 nucleotides: TGTGCCAGCAGCTACGACTTCGGGACCCAGTACTTC.

The rearrangement uses TRBV4-3 and TRBJ2-1, with 9 bases aligning to TRBD2. V lost 3 bases and J lost 8; bases outside the gene matches: 11. CDR3 size: 16 residues. CDR1 and CDR2 (germline): LGHNA, YSLEER. The CDR3 DNA is TGCGCCAGCAGCCAGCAGACGGCTAGCGGGATAGATGAGCAGTTCTTC. It is translated as CASSQQTASGIDEQFF.

This clonotype was seen a few times. The CDR3 here is CSAPGPGTGELFF. The CDR3 DNA is TGCAGTGCCCCCGGGCCGGGCACCGGGGAGCTGTTTTTT. This chain links TRBV20-1 with TRBJ2-2; D not resolved. The germline gives CDR1 DFQATT, CDR2 SNEGSKA (reference sequence). The V gene lost 6 bases and the J gene lost 4 bases, with 12 bases spanning the gap. The CDR3 runs 13 residues.